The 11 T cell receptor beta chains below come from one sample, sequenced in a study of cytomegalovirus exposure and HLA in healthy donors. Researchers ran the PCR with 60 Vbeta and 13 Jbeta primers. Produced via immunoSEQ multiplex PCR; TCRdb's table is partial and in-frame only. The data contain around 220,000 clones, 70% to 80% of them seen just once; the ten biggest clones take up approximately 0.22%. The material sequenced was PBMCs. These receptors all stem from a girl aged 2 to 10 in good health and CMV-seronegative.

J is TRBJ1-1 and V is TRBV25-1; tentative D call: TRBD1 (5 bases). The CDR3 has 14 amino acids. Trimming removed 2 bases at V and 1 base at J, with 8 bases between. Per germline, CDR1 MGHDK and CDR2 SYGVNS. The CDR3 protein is CASSEPTGNTEAFF. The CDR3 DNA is TGTGCCAGCAGTGAACCCACAGGGAACACTGAAGCTTTCTTT.

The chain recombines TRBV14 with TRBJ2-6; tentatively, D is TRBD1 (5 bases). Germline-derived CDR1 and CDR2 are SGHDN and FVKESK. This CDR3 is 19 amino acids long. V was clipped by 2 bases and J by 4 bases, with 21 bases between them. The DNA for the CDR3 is TGTGCCAGCAGCCAAACAAGCAGGGAATCAAGTGGCGGGGCCAACGTCCTGACTTTC. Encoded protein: CASSQTSRESSGGANVLTF.

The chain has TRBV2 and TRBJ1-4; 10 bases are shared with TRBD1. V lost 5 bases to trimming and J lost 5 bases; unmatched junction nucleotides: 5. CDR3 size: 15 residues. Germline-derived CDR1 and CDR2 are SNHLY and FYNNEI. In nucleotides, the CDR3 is TGTGCCAGCAGTCCCCCGACAGGGGGCAATGAAAAACTGTTTTTT. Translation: CASSPPTGGNEKLFF.

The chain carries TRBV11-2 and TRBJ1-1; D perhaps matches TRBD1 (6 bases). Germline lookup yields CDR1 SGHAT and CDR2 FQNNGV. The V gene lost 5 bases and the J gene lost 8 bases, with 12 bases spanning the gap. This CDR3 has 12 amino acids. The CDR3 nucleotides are TGTGCCAGCAGCCAATCAGGGGCAGAAGCTTTCTTT. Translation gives CASSQSGAEAFF.

CDR3 nucleotide sequence: TGTGCCAGCAGTTCTCTCTTTGGAGACTCCTACGAGCAGTACTTC. As protein: CASSSLFGDSYEQYF. J is TRBJ2-7 and V is TRBV27, with unresolved D. Trimming took 4 bases from V and 0 from J, leaving 13 bases between them. The CDR3 has 15 amino acids. From germline, CDR1 is MNHEY and CDR2 SMNVEV (reference sequence).

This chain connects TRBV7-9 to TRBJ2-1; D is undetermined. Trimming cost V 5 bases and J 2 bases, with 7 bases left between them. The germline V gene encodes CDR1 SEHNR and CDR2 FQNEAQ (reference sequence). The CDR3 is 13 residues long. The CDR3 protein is CASSPQTYNEQFF. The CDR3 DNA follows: TGTGCCAGCAGCCCGCAGACCTACAATGAGCAGTTCTTC.

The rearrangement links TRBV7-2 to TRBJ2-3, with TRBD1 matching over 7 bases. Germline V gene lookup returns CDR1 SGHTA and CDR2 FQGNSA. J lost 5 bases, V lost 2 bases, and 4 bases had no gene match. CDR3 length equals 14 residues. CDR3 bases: TGTGCCAGCAGCTTAAGGGGGCGACGAGATACGCAGTATTTT. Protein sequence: CASSLRGRRDTQYF.

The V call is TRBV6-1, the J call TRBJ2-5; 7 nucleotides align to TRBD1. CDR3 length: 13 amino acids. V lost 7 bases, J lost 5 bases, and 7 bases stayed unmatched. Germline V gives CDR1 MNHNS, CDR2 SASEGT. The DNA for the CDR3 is TGTGCCAGCATGTACAGGGGAAGGGAGACCCAGTACTTC. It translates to CASMYRGRETQYF.

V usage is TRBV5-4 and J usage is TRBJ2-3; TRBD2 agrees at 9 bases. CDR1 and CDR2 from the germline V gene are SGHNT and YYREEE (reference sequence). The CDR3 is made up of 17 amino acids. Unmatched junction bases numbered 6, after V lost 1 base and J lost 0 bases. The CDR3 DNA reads TGTGCCAGCAGCTTGAATAGCGGGGGAACTAGCACAGATACGCAGTATTTT. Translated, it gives CASSLNSGGTSTDTQYF.

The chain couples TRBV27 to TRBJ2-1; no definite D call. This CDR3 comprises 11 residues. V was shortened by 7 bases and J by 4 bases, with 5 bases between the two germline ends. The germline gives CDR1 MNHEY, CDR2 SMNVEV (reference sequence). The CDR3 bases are TGTGCCAGCACTTCGTACAATGAGCAGTTCTTC. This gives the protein CASTSYNEQFF.

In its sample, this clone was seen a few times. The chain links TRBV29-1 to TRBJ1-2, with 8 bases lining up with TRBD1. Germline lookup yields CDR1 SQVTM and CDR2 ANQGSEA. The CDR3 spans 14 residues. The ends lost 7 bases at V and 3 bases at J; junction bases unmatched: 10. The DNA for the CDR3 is TGCAGCGCGCTACCGGGACAGGAAGACTATGGCTACACCTTC. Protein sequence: CSALPGQEDYGYTF.